This note documents a single T cell receptor beta chain sequence. The CDR3 runs 14 residues. Germline CDR1 DFQATT, CDR2 SNEGSKA (reference sequence). The V gene lost 4 bases and the J gene lost 1 base, with 13 bases spanning the gap. cDNA came from about 0.5 to 1 ug RNA primed by random hexamers. TCR beta CDR3 was amplified by immunoSEQ multiplex PCR. This amplification extended across 54 Vbeta and 13 Jbeta segments. A single record per CDR3 protein comes from TCRdb applying MiXCR to the immunoSEQ multiplex PCR reads. The data hold some 260,000 distinct CDR3 sequences, with 90% to 95% observed a single time. These data come from a study of CD8 T cells in Susac syndrome.

The TCR comes from a human donor with multiple sclerosis. V is TRBV20-1 and J is TRBJ1-1; D remains unclear. Sample: CD4+ T cells from PBMCs. In DNA form, the CDR3 reads TGCAGTGCTATGTTCCCCCCGGGGAACACTGAAGCTTTCTTT. This encodes CSAMFPPGNTEAFF.